The 22 T cell receptor beta chains given below trace back to one sample, sequenced in a study of shared clonotypes between healthy human individuals. TCRdb's table, derived via immunoSEQ multiplex PCR, lists solely in-frame clones and lacks some. Among about 500,000 clones listed, roughly 80% were seen once. The sample comprised PBMCs. The source of these receptors is a middle-aged woman in good health. Some clones in this sample may be carry-over from other donors' samples.

CDR3 DNA sequence: TGTGCCAGCTCACAAACCTATGGTCGAGAGCAGTACTTC. It encodes CASSQTYGREQYF. The chain employs TRBV18 and TRBJ2-7, with D hard to call. The germline V gene encodes CDR1 KGHSH and CDR2 LQKENI. With 4 bases removed from V and 7 bases from J, the gap between germline ends came to 14 bases. The CDR3 totals 13 residues.

V and J are TRBV27 and TRBJ2-3; 9 nucleotides line up with TRBD2. V lost 2 bases to trimming and J lost 5 bases; unmatched junction nucleotides: 11. This CDR3 has 17 residues. CDR1 and CDR2 (germline): MNHEY, SMNVEV (reference sequence). CDR3 region: CASSLAGGQRVGDTQYF. DNA for the CDR3: TGTGCCAGCAGTTTAGCGGGAGGGCAACGGGTAGGAGATACGCAGTATTTT.

This clone has just a few counts. This chain connects TRBV18 to TRBJ2-3; D not certain. This CDR3 region has 12 residues. The germline V and J ends were trimmed by 3 bases and 5 bases, with 6 bases remaining between them. Looked up from germline, CDR1 is KGHSH and CDR2 is LQKENI. CDR3 protein: CASSPTKDTQYF. CDR3 nucleotide sequence: TGTGCCAGCTCACCTACGAAAGATACGCAGTATTTT.

Comment on this clone: Here the CDR3 omits its conserved ending phenylalanine or tryptophan, so a read error is the likely source. This sequence joins TRBV7-9 and TRBJ2-7; 8 nucleotides match TRBD1. The CDR3 runs 19 residues. Germline-derived CDR1 and CDR2 are SEHNR and FQNEAQ (reference sequence). V shed 0 bases and J 2 bases; nucleotides not matched to a gene: 15. The CDR3 is CASSLAVRTGGLGPYEQYL. CDR3 coding DNA: TGTGCCAGCAGCTTAGCGGTGAGAACAGGGGGACTGGGGCCCTACGAGCAGTACCTC.

Points on this clone: This clone may be a read error of a much larger clone one base away. V is TRBV7-8 and J is TRBJ2-3; no clear D. CDR1 SGHVS and CDR2 FQNEAQ come from the germline V gene. The CDR3 is 17 residues long. CDR3 in amino acids: CDSSLRGYEHGTDTQYF. Here the CDR3 DNA reads TGTGACAGCAGCTTGCGCGGCTATGAACATGGCACAGATACGCAGTATTTT.

The rearrangement links TRBV7-9 to TRBJ2-7; TRBD1 agrees at 7 bases. This CDR3 has 14 amino acids. With V trimmed by 5 bases and J by 1 base, 5 bases remained unmatched. Germline V CDR1 and CDR2: SEHNR, FQNEAQ (reference sequence). DNA of the CDR3: TGTGCCAGCAGCCGCGGACAGGAGTCCTACGAGCAGTACTTC. Residues: CASSRGQESYEQYF.

The chain combines TRBV2 with TRBJ2-5; 7 bases line up with TRBD2. With the DNA end fitting TRBJ2-7 better, the J assignment may be wrong. Germline V gene lookup returns CDR1 SNHLY and CDR2 FYNNEI. CDR3 length: 14 amino acids. The CDR3: CASSEAGGFYEQYF. The CDR3 DNA follows: TGTGCCAGCAGTGAAGCGGGAGGGTTCTACGAGCAGTACTTC.

This clone was counted a few times. This chain links TRBV19 with TRBJ1-3, with TRBD1 as a possible D gene (5 bases). This CDR3 has 15 amino acids. CDR1 and CDR2 from the germline V gene are LNHDA and SQIVND (reference sequence). V lost 5 bases and J 4 bases, leaving 15 bases between the germline ends. This chain's CDR3 is CASSETGRRGNTIYF. CDR3 nucleotides: TGTGCCAGTAGTGAGACGGGGCGGAGGGGAAACACCATATATTTT. The variable domain in full, completed from reference TRBV19 and TRBJ1-3, reads DGGITQSPKYLFRKEGQNVTLSCEQNLNHDAMYWYRQDPGQGLRLIYYSQIVNDFQKGDIAEGYSVSREKKESFPLTVTSAQKNPTAFYLCASSETGRRGNTIYFGEGSWLTVV.

This clone came up once. This sequence joins TRBV18 and TRBJ1-1; no clear D gene. Germline V gene lookup returns CDR1 KGHSH and CDR2 LQKENI. V gave up 3 bases and J gave up 7 bases, with 12 bases separating them. The CDR3 consists of 13 residues. The CDR3 DNA reads as TGTGCCAGCTCACCTAGTGGCCAGGATGAAGCTTTCTTT. It translates to CASSPSGQDEAFF.

This clone was detected a few times. J is TRBJ1-3 and V is TRBV4-1, with a tentative D call TRBD1 (6 bases). Germline V gene sequence: CDR1 MGHRA, CDR2 YSYEKL. Trimming removed 0 bases from V and 4 bases from J, with 10 bases in between. The CDR3 runs 15 residues. The CDR3 DNA follows: TGCGCCAGCAGCCAAGATTGGGGGGCAGGAAACACCATATATTTT. It is translated as CASSQDWGAGNTIYF.

The chain couples TRBV19 to TRBJ1-5; D not resolved. The CDR3 extends over 13 amino acids. V lost 6 bases and J 11 bases, leaving 17 bases between the germline ends. Germline CDR1 is LNHDA and CDR2 is SQIVND (reference sequence). The CDR3 nucleotides read TGTGCCAGTAGGGTGGTGGGCGGCACGTCCCAGCATTTT. It codes for CASRVVGGTSQHF.

Of note for this clone: A far more abundant clone sits one base away, making this likely a read error. The chain is built from TRBV19 and TRBJ2-3; 7 positions match TRBD2. CDR1 is LNHDA, CDR2 SQIVND, per germline (reference sequence). The CDR3 contains 14 residues. The CDR3 DNA follows: TGTGTCAGCAGTCCGGCGGGAGCTGTAGATACGCAGTATTTT. Amino acids: CVSSPAGAVDTQYF.

The gene calls are TRBV2 and TRBJ2-1; no clear D. The germline V and J ends were trimmed by 4 bases and 9 bases, with 10 bases remaining between them. The CDR3 sequence is 12 residues long. Germline-derived CDR1 and CDR2 are SNHLY and FYNNEI. CDR3 nucleotide sequence: TGTGCCAGCAGTGGTTCAGAGGTTGAGCAGTTCTTC. Protein sequence: CASSGSEVEQFF.

The chain links TRBV6-4 to TRBJ1-1; D unresolved. Germline CDR1 reads MRHNA; CDR2 reads SNTAGT. The ends were cut back, 7 bases at V and 3 bases at J, with 12 bases in the middle. The length of the CDR3 is 13 residues. CDR3 nucleotides: TGTGCCAGCAAGAGCTCTTGGGACACTGAAGCTTTCTTT. Amino acids: CASKSSWDTEAFF.

The rearrangement uses TRBV4-1 and TRBJ2-1; D is ambiguous. The CDR3 spans 12 residues. Germline CDR1 reads MGHRA; CDR2 reads YSYEKL. V lost 3 bases to trimming and J lost 4 bases, with 4 bases between them. CDR3 bases: TGCGCCAGCAGCCACCCATACAATGAGCAGTTCTTC. It yields the protein CASSHPYNEQFF.

This sequence joins TRBV15 and TRBJ2-2; tentatively, D is TRBD2 (7 bases). Germline lookup yields CDR1 LNHNV and CDR2 YYDKDF (reference sequence). CDR3 length equals 17 residues. V was pared by 5 bases and J by 1 base, with 17 bases between. The CDR3 nucleotides read TGTGCCACCAGCGCTGGAGGGGGGGTCAAGAACACCGGGGAGCTGTTTTTT. Protein product: CATSAGGGVKNTGELFF.

The chain couples TRBV7-9 to TRBJ2-7; D is ambiguous. This CDR3 spans 12 amino acids. Germline CDR1 reads SEHNR; CDR2 reads FQNEAQ (reference sequence). Trimming pared 6 bases from V and 1 base from J, leaving 7 bases between. Here the CDR3 reads CASRTRSYEQYF. CDR3 DNA sequence: TGTGCCAGCAGAACGAGGTCCTACGAGCAGTACTTC. Full variable domain (outside the CDR3, taken from reference TRBV7-9 and TRBJ2-7): DTGVSQNPRHKITKRGQNVTFRCDPISEHNRLYWYRQTLGQGPEFLTYFQNEAQLEKSRLLSDRFSAERPKGSFSTLEIQRTEQGDSAMYLCASRTRSYEQYFGPGTRLTVT.

This clone turned up a few times. The rearrangement links TRBV5-1 to TRBJ2-2; D unresolved. Per the germline V gene, CDR1 is SGHRS and CDR2 is YFSETQ. CDR3 size: 15 residues. V dropped 0 bases and J dropped 5 bases, with 11 bases sitting between them. Here the CDR3 DNA reads TGCGCCAGCAGCTTGGATCTCTTAGGGACCGGGGAGCTGTTTTTT. It encodes CASSLDLLGTGELFF.

The chain couples TRBV15 to TRBJ2-7; 8 bases fit TRBD2. The germline V gene encodes CDR1 LNHNV and CDR2 YYDKDF (reference sequence). The CDR3 consists of 15 residues. The trim removed 5 bases at V and 1 base at J, leaving 7 bases unmatched. Written as DNA, the CDR3 is TGTGCCACCAGCCGGGAGGGCGGAAGGTCCTACGAGCAGTACTTC. This codes for CATSREGGRSYEQYF.

Concerning this clone: A much larger clone sits a single nucleotide away, making a read error possible. The chain joins TRBV12-2 to TRBJ2-5; the DNA was not used to check the table's D call, TRBD2. TRBV12-2 is labeled a pseudogene. CDR3 length: 16 amino acids. The CDR3 here is CASRSPGTTGDGTQYF. CDR3 nucleotide sequence: TGTGCAAGTCGCTCCCCAGGGACTACGGGGGACGGGACCCAGTACTTC.

The chain combines TRBV9 with TRBJ2-3; D gene uncertain. Trimming took 2 bases from V and 7 from J, leaving 20 bases between them. CDR1 and CDR2 (germline): SGDLS, YYNGEE. This CDR3 is 16 amino acids long. The CDR3 loop reads CASSVQSSVSRNTQYF. The CDR3, as DNA: TGTGCCAGCAGCGTCCAATCTAGTGTCTCACGTAATACGCAGTATTTT.

The J gene is TRBJ1-4, the V gene TRBV6-5; TRBD1 agrees at 7 bases. The germline V gene encodes CDR1 MNHEY and CDR2 SVGAGI. V shed 5 bases, J shed 11 bases, and the junction held 8 bases outside the gene matches. CDR3 length: 13 residues. The CDR3 region is CASSRHSGGKLFF. Here the CDR3 DNA reads TGTGCCAGCAGTCGACACTCAGGGGGGAAACTGTTTTTT.